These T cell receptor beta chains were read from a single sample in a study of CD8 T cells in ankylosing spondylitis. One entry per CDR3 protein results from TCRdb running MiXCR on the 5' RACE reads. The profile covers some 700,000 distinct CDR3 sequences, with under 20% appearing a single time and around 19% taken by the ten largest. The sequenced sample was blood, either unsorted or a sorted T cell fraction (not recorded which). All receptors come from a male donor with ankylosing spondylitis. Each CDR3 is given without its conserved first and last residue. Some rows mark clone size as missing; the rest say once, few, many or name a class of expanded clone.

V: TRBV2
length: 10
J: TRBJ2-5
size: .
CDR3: ASRQTRETQY

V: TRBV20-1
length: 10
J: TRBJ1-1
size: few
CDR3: SAGGTGTEAF

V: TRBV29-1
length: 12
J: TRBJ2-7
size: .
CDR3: SVEAGGGSYEQY

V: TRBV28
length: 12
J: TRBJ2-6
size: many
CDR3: ASSSFPGANVLT

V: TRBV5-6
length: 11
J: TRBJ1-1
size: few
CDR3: ASSKVGTDEAF

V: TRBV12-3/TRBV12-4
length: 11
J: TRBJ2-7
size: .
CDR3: ASSPGAGLRQY

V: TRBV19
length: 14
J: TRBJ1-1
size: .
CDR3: ASSILYSDPNTEAF

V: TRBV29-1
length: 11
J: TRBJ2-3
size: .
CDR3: SVGRGGTDTQY

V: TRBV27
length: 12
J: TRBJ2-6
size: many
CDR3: ASSFRSGANVLT

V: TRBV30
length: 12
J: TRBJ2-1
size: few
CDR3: AWSGGGGWNEQF

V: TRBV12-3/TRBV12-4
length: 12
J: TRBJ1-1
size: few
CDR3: ASSRDSRLAEAF

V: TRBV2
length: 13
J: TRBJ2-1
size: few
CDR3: ASSGTILFYNEQF

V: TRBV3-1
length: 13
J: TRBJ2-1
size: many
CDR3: ASSQDRGPYNEQF

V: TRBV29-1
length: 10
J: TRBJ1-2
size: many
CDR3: SVEDRVYGYT

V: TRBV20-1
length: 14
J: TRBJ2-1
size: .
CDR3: SARASGESSYNEQF

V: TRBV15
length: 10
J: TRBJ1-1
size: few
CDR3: ATSRDHTEAF

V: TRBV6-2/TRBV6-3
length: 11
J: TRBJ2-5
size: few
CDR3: ASRSKAWETQY